These 27 T cell receptor beta chains originate from one sample sequenced in a study of human versus mouse CDR3 diversity and MHC coevolution. Produced via immunoSEQ multiplex PCR; TCRdb's table is partial and in-frame only. Of 60,000 or so clones in the sample, about 93% were seen once. Source material: naive CD4+ T cells from blood. Noted subset: CD45RO-negative CD62L-positive naive CD4 T cells. The source of these receptors is a person aged 55 to 69 in good health.

This clone was counted a few times. The rearrangement links TRBV18 to TRBJ1-3, with D uncertain. From germline, CDR1 is KGHSH and CDR2 LQKENI. The length of the CDR3 is 16 residues. Deletions cut 3 bases from V and 1 base from J, with 13 bases between. CDR3 sequence reads: CASSPDILESGNTIYF. As DNA, the CDR3 is TGTGCCAGCTCACCCGACATACTCGAATCTGGAAACACCATATATTTT.

The genes are TRBV29-1 and TRBJ2-1, with 14 bases that match TRBD2. Germline CDR1 is SQVTM and CDR2 is ANQGSEA. The CDR3 totals 13 residues. Losses at the gene ends were 7 bases for V and 6 bases for J; bases not matched to a gene: 2. As DNA, the CDR3 is TGCAGCGCCGGACTAGCGGGAGGCAATGAGCAGTTCTTC. It translates to CSAGLAGGNEQFF.

The chain has TRBV2 and TRBJ2-1; 10 positions agree with TRBD2. The CDR3 is 13 amino acids. V was clipped by 6 bases and J by 9 bases; unmatched bases: 5. The germline V gene encodes CDR1 SNHLY and CDR2 FYNNEI. As DNA, the CDR3 is TGTGCCAGCAGCGGGACTAGCGCGGGTGAGCAGTTCTTC. It yields the protein CASSGTSAGEQFF.

The count of this clone is one. The chain uses TRBV28 and TRBJ2-5, with D possibly matching TRBD2 (5 bases). The end of the DNA aligns better with TRBJ2-7, so the J call may be wrong. CDR1 and CDR2 from the germline V gene are MDHEN and SYDVKM. The CDR3 runs to 13 residues. CDR3 coding DNA: TGTGCCAGCAGGGCCGGGATTCCCTACGAGCAGTACTTC. Residues: CASRAGIPYEQYF.

The chain carries TRBV14 and TRBJ1-6; unclear D gene. The germline V gene encodes CDR1 SGHDN and CDR2 FVKESK. V lost 1 base and J lost 9, with 7 bases in between. CDR3 size: 13 residues. CDR3 residues: CASSQVPGSPLHF. CDR3 DNA sequence: TGTGCCAGCAGCCAAGTTCCAGGTTCACCCCTCCACTTT.

The rearrangement uses TRBV18 and TRBJ2-7; TRBD2 agrees at 13 bases. V lost 6 bases to trimming and J lost 4 bases; unmatched junction nucleotides: 3. The CDR3 sequence is 14 residues long. Per germline, CDR1 KGHSH and CDR2 LQKENI. This CDR3 reads CASSTSGRAYEQYF. In nucleotides, the CDR3 is TGTGCCAGCTCCACTAGCGGGAGGGCGTACGAGCAGTACTTC.

This clone was observed a handful of times. The chain links TRBV5-8 to TRBJ1-1; the match to TRBD1 covers 10 bases. Per the germline V gene, CDR1 is SGHTS and CDR2 is YDEGEE. The CDR3 sequence is 14 residues long. Unmatched junction bases numbered 3, after V lost 2 bases and J lost 5 bases. CDR3 coding DNA: TGTGCCAGCAGCTTACGGACAGGGGGTACTGAAGCTTTCTTT. Its protein is CASSLRTGGTEAFF.

The chain uses TRBV2 and TRBJ2-5; D may be TRBD2 (6 bases). The CDR3 is 14 residues long. Deletions cut 6 bases from V and 2 bases from J, with 13 bases between. Germline lookup yields CDR1 SNHLY and CDR2 FYNNEI. CDR3 bases: TGTGCCAGCAGCCGATTACTAGCACAAGAGACCCAGTACTTC. This sequence encodes CASSRLLAQETQYF. Looking up the rest from reference TRBV2 and TRBJ2-5 gives the full variable domain: EPEVTQTPSHQVTQMGQEVILRCVPISNHLYFYWYRQILGQKVEFLVSFYNNEISEKSEIFDDQFSVERPDGSNFTLKIRSTKLEDSAMYFCASSRLLAQETQYFGPGTRLLVL.

This chain joins TRBV6-5 and TRBJ2-1; possibly TRBD2 for D (6 bases). The germline gives CDR1 MNHEY, CDR2 SVGAGI. The CDR3 has 15 amino acids. Trimming cost V 6 bases and J 13 bases, with 25 bases left between them. The CDR3 region has the DNA TGTGCCAGCAGGGAGACAGCCGGGAGAATCGGGGCTCAGTTCTTC. Translation: CASRETAGRIGAQFF.

V gene TRBV7-2 combines with J gene TRBJ2-3, with a possible D match to TRBD1 (6 bases). Germline V gene data show CDR1 as SGHTA and CDR2 as FQGNSA. The CDR3 sequence is 13 residues long. V was clipped by 7 bases and J by 5 bases, with 13 bases between them. The DNA of the CDR3 is TGTGCCAGCACCTACGTAGGGGGAGATACGCAGTATTTT. Amino acid sequence: CASTYVGGDTQYF.

V and J are TRBV11-3 and TRBJ2-3, with 11 nucleotides matching TRBD2. The CDR3 is made up of 18 amino acids. Germline trimming cut 0 bases from V and 6 bases from J; bases unmatched to any gene: 11. Germline CDR1 SGHNT, CDR2 YENEEA. The CDR3 loop reads CASSLERGSGRAADTQYF. For the CDR3, the DNA is TGTGCCAGCAGCTTAGAGAGGGGTAGCGGGAGGGCGGCGGATACGCAGTATTTT.

V and J are TRBV6-5 and TRBJ2-3; 10 bases align to TRBD2. This CDR3 contains 13 residues. After removal of 8 bases from V and 5 bases from J, the junction contained 4 bases not matched to a gene. Germline V gene data show CDR1 as MNHEY and CDR2 as SVGAGI. CDR3 sequence reads: CASQIAGGDTQYF. The CDR3 DNA is TGTGCCAGCCAAATAGCGGGGGGAGATACGCAGTATTTT.

V usage is TRBV10-3 and J usage is TRBJ2-7; 10 nucleotides match TRBD1. CDR1 and CDR2 from the germline V gene are ENHRY and SYGVKD. Germline trimming cut 0 bases from V and 4 bases from J; bases unmatched to any gene: 9. The CDR3 contains 17 residues. In nucleotides, the CDR3 is TGTGCCATCAGTGAGTCGGCCCCGGGACAGGGGAGGTACGAGCAGTACTTC. This gives the protein CAISESAPGQGRYEQYF.

Only one count was recorded for this clone. The chain combines TRBV11-2 with TRBJ2-7; 11 bases align to TRBD2. Germline CDR1 SGHAT, CDR2 FQNNGV. CDR3 size: 17 residues. V shed 1 base, J shed 2 bases, and the junction held 7 bases outside the gene matches. The CDR3 is CASSLALVAGGPYEQYF. CDR3 DNA sequence: TGTGCCAGCAGCTTAGCTTTGGTAGCGGGAGGGCCCTACGAGCAGTACTTC.

V usage is TRBV29-1 and J usage is TRBJ1-1; possible D gene TRBD1, 6 bases. Trimming shortened V by 4 bases and J by 1 base, and 10 bases separated the two germline ends. The CDR3 has 13 residues. From germline, CDR1 is SQVTM and CDR2 ANQGSEA. This chain's CDR3 is CSVGGTTNTEAFF. CDR3 coding DNA: TGCAGCGTTGGGGGGACAACGAACACTGAAGCTTTCTTT.

The V call is TRBV7-9, the J call TRBJ2-5; D gene uncertain. In germline, CDR1 is SEHNR, CDR2 FQNEAQ (reference sequence). V shed 4 bases and J shed 4 bases, with 4 bases lying between them. The CDR3 spans 11 residues. CDR3 bases: TGTGCCAGCAGCTCCGGAGAGACCCAGTACTTC. It specifies CASSSGETQYF. The variable domain in full, with the rest retrieved from reference TRBV7-9 and TRBJ2-5, is DTGVSQNPRHKITKRGQNVTFRCDPISEHNRLYWYRQTLGQGPEFLTYFQNEAQLEKSRLLSDRFSAERPKGSFSTLEIQRTEQGDSAMYLCASSSGETQYFGPGTRLLVL.

The chain links TRBV11-3 to TRBJ1-1; no reliable D call. Per the germline V gene, CDR1 is SGHNT and CDR2 is YENEEA. The CDR3 is 15 residues long. V lost 0 bases and J 5 bases, leaving 13 bases between the germline ends. The CDR3 spells CASSLDPAAETEAFF. The CDR3 nucleotides read TGTGCCAGCAGCTTAGACCCCGCCGCCGAGACTGAAGCTTTCTTT.

This sequence joins TRBV2 and TRBJ1-5; 8 bases align to TRBD1. With 5 bases clipped from V and 4 bases from J, the junction kept 7 bases outside the gene matches. The CDR3 has 15 residues. Per germline, CDR1 SNHLY and CDR2 FYNNEI. The CDR3 bases are TGTGCCAGCAGTCGACAGGGGACCACTAATCAGCCCCAGCATTTT. Translated: CASSRQGTTNQPQHF.

The V and J genes are TRBV6-1 and TRBJ2-1; TRBD2 aligns across 8 bases. CDR1 is MNHNS, CDR2 SASEGT, per germline. The CDR3 loop spans 13 amino acids. V dropped 0 bases and J dropped 14; count of bases not matched to a gene: 6. This CDR3 reads CASSEAIAGREFF. CDR3 DNA sequence: TGTGCCAGCAGTGAAGCTATAGCGGGGAGGGAGTTCTTC.

The chain is built from TRBV6-6 and TRBJ1-1, with 8 bases matching TRBD1. V shed 6 bases, J shed 1 base, and the junction held 7 bases outside the gene matches. CDR3 length equals 15 residues. Germline values: CDR1 MNHNY, CDR2 SVGAGI (reference sequence). This CDR3 reads CASRDRDITNTEAFF. The CDR3 DNA sequence: TGTGCCAGCAGGGACAGGGACATCACGAACACTGAAGCTTTCTTT.

The V gene is TRBV6-4, the J gene TRBJ2-3, with 7 bases that match TRBD2. From germline, CDR1 is MRHNA and CDR2 SNTAGT. The CDR3 consists of 18 residues. With 3 bases clipped from V and 6 bases from J, the junction kept 18 bases outside the gene matches. As DNA, the CDR3 is TGTGCCAGCAGTGATTCTAGGGGAAAGGCGGGAGCGACGGATACGCAGTATTTT. It yields the protein CASSDSRGKAGATDTQYF.

V and J are TRBV5-4 and TRBJ2-3; TRBD2 agrees at 10 bases. V shed 1 base and J 5 bases; nucleotides not matched to a gene: 4. The CDR3 is 15 residues long. In germline, CDR1 is SGHNT, CDR2 YYREEE (reference sequence). CDR3 loop: CASSLLAGALDTQYF. In DNA, the CDR3 is TGTGCCAGCAGCTTGCTAGCGGGAGCTCTAGATACGCAGTATTTT.

The V gene is TRBV10-1, the J gene TRBJ2-1; 10 bases are shared with TRBD2. The germline V gene has CDR1 WNHNN and CDR2 SYGVQD (reference sequence). J gave up 8 bases and V 3 bases, and 7 bases lay outside the gene matches. CDR3 length: 15 residues. The DNA for the CDR3 is TGCGCCAGCAGTGAAGGTCTAGCGGGAGTCGATGAGCAGTTCTTC. This sequence encodes CASSEGLAGVDEQFF.

CDR3 bases: TGTGCCAGCAGCGCTCGGGACTATGGGGCCAACGTCCTGACTTTC. The encoded protein is CASSARDYGANVLTF. This chain uses TRBV9 with TRBJ2-6; 7 nucleotides agree with TRBD2. Germline V CDR1 and CDR2: SGDLS, YYNGEE. This CDR3 spans 15 amino acids. Trimming removed 3 bases from V and 3 bases from J; junction bases left unmatched: 3.

This clone was found once. The chain carries TRBV5-4 and TRBJ2-6; no clear D gene. This CDR3 comprises 14 residues. Germline V CDR1 and CDR2: SGHNT, YYREEE (reference sequence). With 4 bases removed from V and 2 bases from J, the gap between germline ends came to 7 bases. This chain's CDR3 is CASSGAAGANVLTF. As DNA, the CDR3 is TGTGCCAGCAGCGGTGCGGCTGGGGCCAACGTCCTGACTTTC.

The chain couples TRBV7-8 to TRBJ1-1; no clear D. CDR3 size: 13 residues. Germline assignment: CDR1 SGHVS and CDR2 FQNEAQ. V gave up 1 base and J gave up 7 bases, with 10 bases separating them. The CDR3 here is CASSLVRESEAFF. The CDR3 DNA sequence: TGTGCCAGCAGCTTAGTGAGGGAGAGTGAAGCTTTCTTT.

The V and J genes are TRBV29-1 and TRBJ1-5; 10 bases are a match to TRBD1. Germline loops: CDR1 SQVTM, CDR2 ANQGSEA. This CDR3 contains 16 residues. V shed 6 bases and J 3 bases; nucleotides not matched to a gene: 11. Here the CDR3 reads CSVLLPGQGINQPQHF. CDR3 coding DNA: TGCAGCGTGTTATTACCGGGACAGGGGATCAATCAGCCCCAGCATTTT.